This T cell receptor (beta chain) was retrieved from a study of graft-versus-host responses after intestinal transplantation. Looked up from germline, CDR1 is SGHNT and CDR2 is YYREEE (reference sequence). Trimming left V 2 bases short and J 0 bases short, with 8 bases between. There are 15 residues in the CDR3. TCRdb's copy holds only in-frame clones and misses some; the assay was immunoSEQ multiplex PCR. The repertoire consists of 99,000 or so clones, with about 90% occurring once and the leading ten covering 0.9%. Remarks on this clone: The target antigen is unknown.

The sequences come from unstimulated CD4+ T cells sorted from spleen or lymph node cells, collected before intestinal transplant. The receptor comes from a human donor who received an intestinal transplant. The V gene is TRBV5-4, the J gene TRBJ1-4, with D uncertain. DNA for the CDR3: TGTGCCAGCAGCTTAACTACCGCAACTAATGAAAAACTGTTTTTT. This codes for CASSLTTATNEKLFF.